These 11 T cell receptor beta chains originate from one sample sequenced in a study of CD8 T cells in Susac syndrome. Reverse transcription of about 0.45 to 1 ug RNA was carried out with random hexamers. TCRdb processed the immunoSEQ multiplex PCR reads anew with MiXCR; each CDR3 protein has one entry. The data show under 200,000 distinct CDR3 sequences, roughly nine tenths seen once. Sequenced sample: CD4+ T cells from PBMCs. Receptors were obtained from a human donor with Susac syndrome.

CDR3 in DNA: TGTGCCAGCAGCCCCCCCAGAAGCACAGATACGCAGTATTTT. It translates to CASSPPRSTDTQYF. The chain uses TRBV7-9 and TRBJ2-3; D uncertain. Germline assignment: CDR1 SEHNR and CDR2 FQNEAQ (reference sequence). Trimming took 5 bases from V and 0 from J, leaving 9 bases between them. CDR3 length: 14 residues.

V usage is TRBV10-3 and J usage is TRBJ2-1; TRBD2 matches at 11 bases. This CDR3 region has 17 residues. Per germline, CDR1 ENHRY and CDR2 SYGVKD. With 6 bases clipped from V and 7 bases from J, the junction kept 14 bases outside the gene matches. The CDR3 DNA is TGTGCCATCAGGGGGGGGACTAGCGGCCTCGGAGGAAATGAGCAGTTCTTC. Translating it yields CAIRGGTSGLGGNEQFF.

V is TRBV2 and J is TRBJ2-1; 7 positions match TRBD2. Germline values: CDR1 SNHLY, CDR2 FYNNEI. The CDR3 sequence is 21 residues long. Trimming removed 5 bases from V and 0 bases from J; junction bases left unmatched: 22. CDR3: CASSLLMGGSKKRSSYNEQFF. The CDR3 nucleotides are TGTGCCAGCAGTTTATTAATGGGGGGGAGTAAGAAGCGGAGCTCCTACAATGAGCAGTTCTTC.

V gene TRBV6-5 combines with J gene TRBJ2-1; D not certain. The germline V gene has CDR1 MNHEY and CDR2 SVGAGI. V shed 0 bases and J shed 0 bases, with 12 bases lying between them. The CDR3 is 17 amino acids. As DNA, the CDR3 is TGTGCCAGCAGTTACTCGACTCCTTCTAGCTCCTACAATGAGCAGTTCTTC. Protein sequence: CASSYSTPSSSYNEQFF.

Details on this clonotype: The junction and the germline gene differ at one end; a read error may be behind it. The chain recombines TRBV12-3 or TRBV12-4 with TRBJ1-1, with a tentative D call TRBD1 (5 bases). The CDR3 spans 10 residues. CDR3 nucleotide sequence: TGTGCCAGCAGTTTAGGGGGGACCATCTTT. Amino acid sequence: CASSLGGTIF.

In DNA, the CDR3 is TGTGCCAGTAAGGGACAGGGGGCGGACAACGAGCAGTACTTC. Amino acids: CASKGQGADNEQYF. The chain employs TRBV6-6 and TRBJ2-7, with 12 nucleotides matching TRBD1. Per the germline V gene, CDR1 is MNHNY and CDR2 is SVGAGI (reference sequence). This CDR3 spans 14 amino acids. The V segment lost 9 bases and the J segment 5 bases; nucleotides outside the gene matches: 8.

Written as DNA, the CDR3 is TGTGCCAGTAGAAGGGGACTAGCGGGAGGGACAGATACGCAGTATTTT. It encodes CASRRGLAGGTDTQYF. The chain has TRBV19 and TRBJ2-3, with 16 bases fitting TRBD2. Germline CDR1 and CDR2: LNHDA and SQIVND (reference sequence). The CDR3 has 16 residues. J lost 3 bases, V lost 6 bases, and 3 bases had no gene match.

The rearrangement joins TRBV30 to TRBJ1-2, with D tentatively TRBD1 (5 bases). The V and J ends lost 7 bases and 5 bases respectively, with 23 bases between them. Germline values: CDR1 GTSNPN, CDR2 SVGIG (reference sequence). This CDR3 has 15 residues. The CDR3 region is CASTGRSKAKYGYTF. The DNA of the CDR3 is TGTGCCTCAACGGGACGATCAAAGGCCAAATATGGCTACACCTTC.

This clonotype has just one count. V gene TRBV24-1 combines with J gene TRBJ2-1; 8 bases are shared with TRBD1. Trimming cost V 2 bases and J 2 bases; bases outside gene matches: 7. Germline values: CDR1 KGHDR, CDR2 SFDVKD. This CDR3 is 17 amino acids long. In DNA form, the CDR3 reads TGTGCCACCAGTGATTCCGGGGACAGGAGAGCCTACAATGAGCAGTTCTTC. It is translated as CATSDSGDRRAYNEQFF.

This chain joins TRBV7-9 and TRBJ1-2; a weak D match, TRBD1 (5 bases). The CDR3 is made up of 13 amino acids. Germline CDR1 SEHNR, CDR2 FQNEAQ (reference sequence). Trimming took off 2 bases at V and 6 bases at J, with 10 bases between the two ends. The CDR3 here is CASSLSGIHGYTF. The CDR3 DNA reads as TGTGCCAGCAGCTTATCAGGGATCCATGGCTACACCTTC.

This chain uses TRBV20-1 with TRBJ1-2; 10 bases match TRBD1. CDR3 length: 19 amino acids. The trim removed 2 bases at V and 0 bases at J, leaving 15 bases unmatched. Germline loops: CDR1 DFQATT, CDR2 SNEGSKA (reference sequence). The CDR3 DNA sequence: TGCAGTGCTAGATTATTAGGGGGGGGACAGGGGCTAGCTAACTATGGCTACACCTTC. Translated, it gives CSARLLGGGQGLANYGYTF.